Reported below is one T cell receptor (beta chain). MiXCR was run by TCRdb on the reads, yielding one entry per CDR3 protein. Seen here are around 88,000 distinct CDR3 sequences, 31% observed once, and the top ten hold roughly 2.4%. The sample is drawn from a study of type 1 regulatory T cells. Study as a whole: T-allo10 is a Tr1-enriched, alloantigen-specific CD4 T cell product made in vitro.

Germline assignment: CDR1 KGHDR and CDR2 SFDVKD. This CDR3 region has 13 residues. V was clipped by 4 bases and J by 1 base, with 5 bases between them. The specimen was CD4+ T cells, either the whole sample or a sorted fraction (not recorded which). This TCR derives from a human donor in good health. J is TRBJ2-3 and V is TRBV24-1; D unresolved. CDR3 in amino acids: CATSERGTDTQYF. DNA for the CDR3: TGTGCCACCAGTGAAAGGGGCACAGATACGCAGTATTTT.